The entry below gives a single T cell receptor (beta chain) sequence along with its context. What this receptor recognizes is not known. Base-call qualities are not available, and no considerably larger clone is one nucleotide away. Enrolling through a virtual design, the prospective study's participants ranged in age from roughly 18 to 95 years and lived across roughly 23 United States geographic areas. To assign participants to cohorts, the prospective study relied on clinical history that participants themselves reported in a screening survey and a study questionnaire. Exposed participants had been in contact, within 2 weeks of entering the study, with a person who had a PCR-confirmed or clinician-diagnosed case of COVID-19. In the prospective study, whole blood, serum and a nasopharyngeal or oropharyngeal swab were collected from each participant by mobile phlebotomists. Participants in the prospective study had the option to provide additional blood draws and questionnaires over a roughly 2-month period. Before DNA extraction, blood samples from the prospective study were shipped at room temperature or frozen.

TCRbeta CDR3 regions were amplified from genomic DNA using the immunoSEQ Assay, a bias-controlled multiplex PCR. For the original study's pipeline: The number of nucleated cells in each sample was estimated by amplification of reference gene primers within the assay. To quantify the absolute abundance of each unique TCRbeta CDR3 rearrangement, sequence reads were collapsed and filtered. For each sample, productive Simpson clonality was calculated as the square root of Simpson's diversity index across productive rearrangements. The source is immuneACCESS, and TCRdb retained only in-frame sequences with V and J called. Part of the clones is not carried over; for the studies checked, unresolved V genes explain less than half of this, and the remainder is unexplained. D and trimming were read from the DNA, whereas the V and J calls and clone size are those reported in that table. The sample table lists 200,000 to 300,000 clones, 80% to 90% of them with a count of one. The ten largest clones capture about 2.9% of the sample.

These data are taken from a study of blood T cell repertoires in COVID-19 (dated by TCRdb to the early 2020s). Turning to the overall study: Samples covering the acute and convalescent phases of COVID-19 were provided by collaborators in the United States, Italy and Spain. The samples were drawn from the first 160 participants of the ongoing ImmuneRACE study and from roughly 1,300 subjects provided by 6 global collaborators. The sample metadata nearly always contained a de-identified subject ID, COVID-19 status, age in years and sex. The repertoires were released in a freely available public database intended as a resource for research on the immune response to SARS-CoV-2. The dataset comprised deeply sampled blood TCRbeta repertoires from subjects exposed to, actively infected with, or recovered from COVID-19. Where available, HLA class I and class II types were taken from metadata supplied by the sample provider and were not determined by assay-based typing. The prospective study material was composed of cDNA or gDNA derived from T cells, B-cell-depleted T cells, or PBMCs.

What the research found in general, with its limitations: The amount of clinical and demographic metadata varied by source and participant and was provided uncurated.

The germline V gene (reference sequence) specifies SEHNR as CDR1 and FQNEAQ as CDR2. Germline trimming amounts to 5 bases on V and 8 bases on J, with 9 as the count of junction bases outside the gene matches. Counted from cysteine to phenylalanine, this CDR3 has 15 amino acids. The entry retains the CDR3 DNA only, 45 bases that are in frame from base 1. The chain uses TRBV7-9 and TRBJ1-4; 9 of the junction bases match TRBD1. Sample: PBMCs or T cells enriched from blood (not recorded which). The clonotype comes from a woman aged 40 to 50 who had been exposed to COVID-19. The DNA reads TGTGCCAGCAGCCCCCGGACAGGGGTATCGGAAAAACTGTTTTTT. Its protein is CASSPRTGVSEKLFF.